A selection of T cell receptor beta chains follows, all from one sample in a study of beta chain features in type 1 diabetes. The data were produced by immunoSEQ multiplex PCR, yet TCRdb's version contains in-frame clones alone and is incomplete. In the table there are under 200,000 clones, approximately 10% of which are singletons. The sequencing input was central memory CD4+ T cells from blood. The receptor source for this set is a man aged 25 to 40 with type 1 diabetes. Each CDR3 is given with its conserved first and last residue. Not every row has a clone size; where given, it reads once, few, many or a size class.

cdr3_aa: CSVGDSRNTNYGYTF
v_call: TRBV29-1
cdr3_length: 15
clone_size: many

cdr3_aa: CASRPAAAETQYF
v_call: TRBV6-1
cdr3_length: 13
clone_size: NA

cdr3_aa: CSVEDHGGGTEAFF
v_call: TRBV29-1
cdr3_length: 14
clone_size: few

cdr3_aa: CASSLGGTSGHNEQFF
v_call: TRBV7-2
cdr3_length: 16
clone_size: few

cdr3_aa: CASAGVQETQYF
v_call: TRBV7-7
cdr3_length: 12
clone_size: NA

cdr3_aa: CASSPRATGGHGGELFF
v_call: TRBV9
cdr3_length: 17
clone_size: few

cdr3_aa: CASLILGVGYTF
v_call: TRBV21-1
cdr3_length: 12
clone_size: NA

cdr3_aa: CASSLGGLAGHSTDTQYF
v_call: TRBV5-1
cdr3_length: 18
clone_size: few

cdr3_aa: CASRLGGESYSNQPQHF
v_call: TRBV28
cdr3_length: 17
clone_size: NA

cdr3_aa: CASVYPGGNEQFF
v_call: TRBV5-5
cdr3_length: 13
clone_size: few

cdr3_aa: CASSKTDSYEQYF
v_call: TRBV19
cdr3_length: 13
clone_size: few

cdr3_aa: CASREGASGRYNEQFF
v_call: TRBV19
cdr3_length: 16
clone_size: few

cdr3_aa: CASSNRGNTEAFF
v_call: TRBV2
cdr3_length: 13
clone_size: few

cdr3_aa: CASSGGVAGSYEQYF
v_call: TRBV2
cdr3_length: 15
clone_size: few

cdr3_aa: CASSPVAVGRAKNIQYF
v_call: TRBV18
cdr3_length: 17
clone_size: few

cdr3_aa: CASSLPPGRRNTGELFF
v_call: TRBV27
cdr3_length: 17
clone_size: few

cdr3_aa: CASRPGTDYGYTF
v_call: TRBV6-1
cdr3_length: 13
clone_size: few

cdr3_aa: CASSSSRTSGLEDEQFF
v_call: TRBV5-1
cdr3_length: 17
clone_size: few

cdr3_aa: CASSQGTGGNTQYF
v_call: TRBV4-3
cdr3_length: 14
clone_size: few

cdr3_aa: CASKNRGSDEQFF
v_call: TRBV7-2
cdr3_length: 13
clone_size: NA

cdr3_aa: CASTTGWAGEAFF
v_call: TRBV5-1
cdr3_length: 13
clone_size: few

cdr3_aa: CASSPDKPGSNEQFF
v_call: TRBV5-1
cdr3_length: 15
clone_size: NA

cdr3_aa: CASRPGLAGEFSFF
v_call: TRBV6-5
cdr3_length: 14
clone_size: NA

cdr3_aa: CASSRIGGSAYEQYF
v_call: TRBV5-4
cdr3_length: 15
clone_size: NA

cdr3_aa: CATSRGWLTVNTEAFF
v_call: TRBV15
cdr3_length: 16
clone_size: NA

cdr3_aa: CAGSTQGNTEAFF
v_call: TRBV28
cdr3_length: 13
clone_size: NA

cdr3_aa: CASSQEAGPRRTQYF
v_call: TRBV4-3
cdr3_length: 15
clone_size: few

cdr3_aa: CASSFAQGGAFF
v_call: TRBV7-2
cdr3_length: 12
clone_size: NA